Listed here are 12 T cell receptor beta chains from one sample, sequenced in a study of blood T cell repertoires in COVID-19 (dated by TCRdb to the early 2020s). Library preparation was by the immunoSEQ multiplex PCR assay. As stored in TCRdb, this immuneACCESS dataset retains in-frame rearrangements with V and J assigned. A fraction of the clones does not appear; measured against another copy, unresolved V genes explain less than half of the discrepancy, and the remainder lacks a known reason. The sample yields around 100,000 clones; 70% to 85% were counted once. Of the sample, less than 25% is held by the ten largest clones. Sequencing input: peripheral blood. These receptor sequences come from a man in his 70s with active or convalescent COVID-19.

The chain links TRBV5-8 to TRBJ2-3; maybe TRBD1 (5 bases). Germline V gene data show CDR1 as SGHTS and CDR2 as YDEGEE. With 1 base removed from V and 2 bases from J, the gap between germline ends came to 14 bases. The length of the CDR3 is 16 residues. The CDR3 DNA is TGTGCCAGCAGCTTGTATGGGGTTGGGGCCACAGATACGCAGTATTTT. Its protein product is CASSLYGVGATDTQYF.

This chain links TRBV7-9 with TRBJ1-2, with D unresolved. The V gene lost 2 bases and the J gene lost 8 bases, with 9 bases spanning the gap. The germline V gene encodes CDR1 SEHNR and CDR2 FQNEAQ (reference sequence). CDR3 length equals 12 residues. CDR3 region: CASSLWQVGYTF. Written as DNA, the CDR3 is TGTGCCAGCAGCTTATGGCAGGTGGGCTACACCTTC.

This chain links TRBV6-5 with TRBJ2-7; 8 nucleotides match TRBD2. With 2 bases clipped from V and 7 bases from J, the junction kept 7 bases outside the gene matches. CDR3 length: 14 amino acids. CDR1 is MNHEY, CDR2 SVGAGI, per germline. CDR3 nucleotides: TGTGCCAGCAGTTACCCCGGCGGGAGGAGAGAGCAGTACTTC. It codes for CASSYPGGRREQYF.

The chain employs TRBV5-6 and TRBJ1-1; a possible D gene is TRBD1 (6 bases). The CDR3 runs 12 residues. Trimming shortened V by 3 bases and J by 11 bases, and 14 bases separated the two germline ends. Germline V gene data show CDR1 as SGHDT and CDR2 as YYEEEE. Here the CDR3 DNA reads TGTGCCAGCAGCTCGGACAGCCCAGACGCTTTCTTT. Translation gives CASSSDSPDAFF.

CDR3 DNA: TGTGCCAGCAGGGGACTAGCGGGAAGGATCGGGGAGCTGTTTTTT. Residues: CASRGLAGRIGELFF. The rearrangement links TRBV21-1 to TRBJ2-2; TRBD2 was called by the table and not checked on the DNA. TRBV21-1 constitutes a pseudogene. The CDR3 runs to 15 residues.

This clone was seen only once. V usage is TRBV18 and J usage is TRBJ1-4; a weak D match, TRBD1 (5 bases). The CDR3 has 14 amino acids. The germline CDR1 and CDR2 sequences are KGHSH and LQKENI. V was clipped by 2 bases and J by 8 bases, with 12 bases between them. CDR3 amino acids: CASSPTRVREKLFF. The DNA for the CDR3 is TGTGCCAGCTCACCAACCAGGGTTCGAGAAAAACTGTTTTTT. Filled out from reference TRBV18 and TRBJ1-4, the complete variable domain reads NAGVMQNPRHLVRRRGQEARLRCSPMKGHSHVYWYRQLPEEGLKFMVYLQKENIIDESGMPKERFSAEFPKEGPSILRIQQVVRGDSAAYFCASSPTRVREKLFFGSGTQLSVL.

The chain is built from TRBV5-1 and TRBJ2-7; 10 nucleotides line up with TRBD1. CDR1 and CDR2 from the germline V gene are SGHRS and YFSETQ. This CDR3 spans 16 amino acids. With 4 bases clipped from V and 2 bases from J, the junction kept 9 bases outside the gene matches. DNA for the CDR3: TGCGCCAGCAGCCGCTATTCCGGGACAGGGGCCTACGAGCAGTACTTC. This codes for CASSRYSGTGAYEQYF. Variable domain in full (rest from reference TRBV5-1 and TRBJ2-7): KAGVTQTPRYLIKTRGQQVTLSCSPISGHRSVSWYQQTPGQGLQFLFEYFSETQRNKGNFPGRFSGRQFSNSRSEMNVSTLELGDSALYLCASSRYSGTGAYEQYFGPGTRLTVT.

This clone was seen a handful of times. The chain is built from TRBV9 and TRBJ1-1; 8 bases are a match to TRBD1. Germline CDR1 is SGDLS and CDR2 is YYNGEE. Trimming took 6 bases from V and 2 from J; bases not matched to a gene: 12. CDR3 length: 16 residues. The CDR3 DNA follows: TGTGCCAGCACCCCCCCAGGACAGGGAAGTAACACTGAAGCTTTCTTT. Amino acid sequence: CASTPPGQGSNTEAFF. Full variable domain (rest looked up from reference TRBV9 and TRBJ1-1): DSGVTQTPKHLITATGQRVTLRCSPRSGDLSVYWYQQSLDQGLQFLIQYYNGEERAKGNILERFSAQQFPDLHSELNLSSLELGDSALYFCASTPPGQGSNTEAFFGQGTRLTVV.

The genes are TRBV7-3 and TRBJ2-2; 10 positions agree with TRBD1. Per the germline V gene, CDR1 is SGHTA and CDR2 is FQGTGA. V trimming: 4 bases; J trimming: 1 base; junction bases outside the gene matches: 6. CDR3 length equals 17 residues. The CDR3 spells CASSSTRDRGNTGELFF. CDR3 sequence (DNA): TGTGCCAGCAGCTCTACCAGGGACAGGGGGAACACCGGGGAGCTGTTTTTT.

There are a few counts of this clone. This chain joins TRBV10-3 and TRBJ1-2; a possible D gene is TRBD1 (5 bases). V shed 4 bases and J shed 8 bases, with 29 bases lying between them. This CDR3 comprises 18 residues. The germline CDR1 and CDR2 sequences are ENHRY and SYGVKD. CDR3: CAISVPQPGEHSFGGYTF. Written as DNA, the CDR3 is TGTGCCATCAGTGTACCCCAACCGGGGGAACACTCATTCGGGGGCTACACCTTC.

This clone was seen only a few times. This chain connects TRBV6-2 or TRBV6-3 to TRBJ1-3; D ambiguous. The germline V gene encodes CDR1 MNHEY and CDR2 SVGEGT. Trimming removed 0 bases at V and 0 bases at J, with 6 bases between. This CDR3 has 15 residues. The CDR3 spells CASSYSHYSGNTIYF. CDR3 DNA: TGTGCCAGCAGTTACTCTCACTACTCTGGAAACACCATATATTTT.

The chain joins TRBV27 to TRBJ1-1, with a weak D call TRBD1 (6 bases). CDR1 is MNHEY, CDR2 SMNVEV, per germline (reference sequence). V lost 5 bases and J lost 3, with 13 bases in between. The CDR3 runs 14 residues. CDR3 sequence reads: CASSPGRGYTEAFF. The CDR3 bases are TGTGCCAGCAGTCCGGGCAGGGGTTACACTGAAGCTTTCTTT.